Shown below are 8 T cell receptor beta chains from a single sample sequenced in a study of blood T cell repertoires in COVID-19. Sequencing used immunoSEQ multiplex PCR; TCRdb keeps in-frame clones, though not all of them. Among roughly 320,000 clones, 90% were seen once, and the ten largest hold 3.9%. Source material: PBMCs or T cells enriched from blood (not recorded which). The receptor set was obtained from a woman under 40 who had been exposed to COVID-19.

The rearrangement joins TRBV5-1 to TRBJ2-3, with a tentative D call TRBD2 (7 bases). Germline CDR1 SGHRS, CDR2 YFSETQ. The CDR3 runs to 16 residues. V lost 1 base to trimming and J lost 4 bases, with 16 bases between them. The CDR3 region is CASSLLGGGPADTQYF. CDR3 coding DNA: TGCGCCAGCAGCTTGTTAGGCGGGGGCCCTGCAGATACGCAGTATTTT.

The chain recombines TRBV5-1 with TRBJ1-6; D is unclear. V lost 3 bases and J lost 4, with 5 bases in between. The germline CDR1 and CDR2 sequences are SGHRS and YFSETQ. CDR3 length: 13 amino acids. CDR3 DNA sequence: TGCGCCAGCAGCTCCTCGTATAATTCACCCCTCCACTTT. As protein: CASSSSYNSPLHF.

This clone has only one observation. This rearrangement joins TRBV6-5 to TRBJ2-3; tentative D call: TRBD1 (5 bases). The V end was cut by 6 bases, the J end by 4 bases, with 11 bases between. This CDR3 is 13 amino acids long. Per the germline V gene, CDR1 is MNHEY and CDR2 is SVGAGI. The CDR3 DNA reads TGTGCCAGCAGCCAAGACAGCTCAGATACGCAGTATTTT. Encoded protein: CASSQDSSDTQYF.

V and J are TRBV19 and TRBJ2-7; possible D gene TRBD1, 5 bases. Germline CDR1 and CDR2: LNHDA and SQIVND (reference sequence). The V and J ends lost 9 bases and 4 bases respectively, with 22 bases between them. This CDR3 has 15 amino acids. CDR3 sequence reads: CASSPGTGSWYEQYF. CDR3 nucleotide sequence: TGTGCCAGCAGCCCTGGAACAGGTTCTTGGTACGAGCAGTACTTC.

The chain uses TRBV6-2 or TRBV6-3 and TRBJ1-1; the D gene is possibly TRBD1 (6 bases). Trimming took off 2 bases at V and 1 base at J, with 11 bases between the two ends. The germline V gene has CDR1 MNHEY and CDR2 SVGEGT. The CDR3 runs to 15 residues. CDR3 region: CASSYNRAGNTEAFF. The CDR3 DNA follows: TGTGCCAGCAGTTACAACAGGGCCGGGAACACTGAAGCTTTCTTT.

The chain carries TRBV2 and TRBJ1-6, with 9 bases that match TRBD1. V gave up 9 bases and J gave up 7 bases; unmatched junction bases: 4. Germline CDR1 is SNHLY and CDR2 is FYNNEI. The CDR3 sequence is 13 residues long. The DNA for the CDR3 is TGTGCCAGTCGGACAGGGGAAAATTCACCCCTCCACTTT. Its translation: CASRTGENSPLHF. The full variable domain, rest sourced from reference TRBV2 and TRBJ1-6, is EPEVTQTPSHQVTQMGQEVILRCVPISNHLYFYWYRQILGQKVEFLVSFYNNEISEKSEIFDDQFSVERPDGSNFTLKIRSTKLEDSAMYFCASRTGENSPLHFGNGTRLTVT.

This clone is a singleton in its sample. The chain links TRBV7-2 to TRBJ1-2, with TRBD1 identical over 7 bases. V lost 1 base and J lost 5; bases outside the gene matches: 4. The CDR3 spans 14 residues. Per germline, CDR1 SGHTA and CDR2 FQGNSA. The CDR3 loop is CASSLERGLYGYTF. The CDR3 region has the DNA TGTGCCAGCAGCTTAGAGAGGGGGCTATATGGCTACACCTTC.

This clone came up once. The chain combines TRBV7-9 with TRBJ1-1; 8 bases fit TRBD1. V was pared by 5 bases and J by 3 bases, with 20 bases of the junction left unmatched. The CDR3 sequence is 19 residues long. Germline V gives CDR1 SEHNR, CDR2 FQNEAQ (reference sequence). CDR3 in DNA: TGTGCCAGCAGCGAAAGACCCACCGGGACAGGTCTTATGGACACTGAAGCTTTCTTT. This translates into CASSERPTGTGLMDTEAFF.